This T cell receptor (beta chain) was recovered during a study of T cell changes during pregnancy in multiple sclerosis. From germline, CDR1 is SNHLY and CDR2 FYNNEI. The V and J ends lost 4 bases and 8 bases respectively, with 9 bases between them. This CDR3 has 12 amino acids. Data came from immunoSEQ multiplex PCR; TCRdb stores just in-frame clones and leaves some out. The sample carries 55,000 to 65,000 clones, roughly 92% recorded once. The chain recombines TRBV2 with TRBJ2-1; D is undetermined. This specimen was CD8+ T cells from peripheral blood mononuclear cells, taken in the third trimester of pregnancy. The TCR was taken from a female donor with multiple sclerosis, enrolled in a pregnancy study. This CDR3 reads CASSGMADEQFF. The CDR3 bases are TGTGCCAGCAGTGGAATGGCGGATGAGCAGTTCTTC.